The T cell receptor beta chain described here comes from a study of T cell changes during pregnancy in multiple sclerosis. Germline CDR1 is SGDLS and CDR2 is YYNGEE. The CDR3 is made up of 19 amino acids. The V gene end was trimmed by 4 bases and the J gene end by 0 bases; junction bases not matched to a gene: 6. The repertoire was sequenced with immunoSEQ multiplex PCR; TCRdb's copy has only in-frame clones and lacks some. The data contain fewer than 55,000 clones, about 90% of them singletons. This clone occurred once. Sample: CD4+ T cells from peripheral blood mononuclear cells, taken in the third trimester of pregnancy. The sequence came from a female donor with multiple sclerosis, enrolled in a pregnancy study. The chain recombines TRBV9 with TRBJ2-6; 14 bases agree with TRBD2. The CDR3 reads CASSQTSGGDFSGANVLTF. CDR3 DNA sequence: TGTGCCAGCAGCCAGACTAGCGGGGGGGACTTCTCTGGGGCCAACGTCCTGACTTTC.